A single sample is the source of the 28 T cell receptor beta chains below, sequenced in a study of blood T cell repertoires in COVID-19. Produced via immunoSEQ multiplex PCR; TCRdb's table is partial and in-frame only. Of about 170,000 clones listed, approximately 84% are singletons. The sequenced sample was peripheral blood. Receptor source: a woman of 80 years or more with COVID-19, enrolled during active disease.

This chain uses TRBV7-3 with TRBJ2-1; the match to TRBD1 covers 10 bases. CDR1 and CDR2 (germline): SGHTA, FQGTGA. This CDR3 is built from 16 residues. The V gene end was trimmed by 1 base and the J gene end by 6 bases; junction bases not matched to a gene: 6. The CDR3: CASSLSLGQGTNEQFF. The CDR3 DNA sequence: TGTGCCAGCAGCTTAAGCCTGGGACAGGGGACCAATGAGCAGTTCTTC.

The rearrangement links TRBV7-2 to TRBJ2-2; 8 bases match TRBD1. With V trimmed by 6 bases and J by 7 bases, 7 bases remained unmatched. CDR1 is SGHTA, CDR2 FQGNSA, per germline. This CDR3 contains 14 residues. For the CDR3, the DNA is TGTGCCAGCAGACGACAGGGGCTGGGCGGGGAGCTGTTTTTT. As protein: CASRRQGLGGELFF.

The chain's CDR3 is CASSYSRFAGNTIYF. Here the CDR3 DNA reads TGTGCCAGCAGTTACTCGAGATTTGCTGGAAACACCATATATTTT. The chain is built from TRBV6-5 and TRBJ1-3, with D hard to call. The germline V and J ends were trimmed by 0 bases and 2 bases, with 8 bases remaining between them. This CDR3 region has 15 residues. Germline values: CDR1 MNHEY, CDR2 SVGAGI.

CDR3 sequence (DNA): TGCGCCAGCAGCCAAGGCCTCGGTCGGGGAGCGGGGTACATTCAGTACTTC. Its protein is CASSQGLGRGAGYIQYF. This sequence joins TRBV4-3 and TRBJ2-4; 7 bases line up with TRBD2. Germline V lookup: CDR1 LGHNA, CDR2 YSLEER. CDR3 size: 17 residues. V lost 1 base to trimming and J lost 8 bases; unmatched junction nucleotides: 14.

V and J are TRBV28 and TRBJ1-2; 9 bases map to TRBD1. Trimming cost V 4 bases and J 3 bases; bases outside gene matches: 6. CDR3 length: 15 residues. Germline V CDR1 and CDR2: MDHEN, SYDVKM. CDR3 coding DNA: TGTGCCAGCAGTTGGGGACAGGGAACCTACTATGGCTACACCTTC. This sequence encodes CASSWGQGTYYGYTF.

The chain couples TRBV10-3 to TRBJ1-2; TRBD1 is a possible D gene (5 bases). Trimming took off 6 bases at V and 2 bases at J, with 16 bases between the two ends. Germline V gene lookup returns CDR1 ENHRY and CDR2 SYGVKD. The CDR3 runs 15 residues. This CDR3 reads CAISVGAAVNYGYTF. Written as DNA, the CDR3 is TGTGCCATCAGCGTAGGGGCGGCCGTCAACTATGGCTACACCTTC.

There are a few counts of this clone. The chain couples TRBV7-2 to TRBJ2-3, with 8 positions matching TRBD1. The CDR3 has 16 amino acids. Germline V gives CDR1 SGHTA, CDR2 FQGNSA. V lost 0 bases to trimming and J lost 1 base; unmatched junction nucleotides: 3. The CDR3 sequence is CASSLAPGGGTDTQYF. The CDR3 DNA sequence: TGTGCCAGCAGCTTAGCCCCAGGGGGCGGCACAGATACGCAGTATTTT.

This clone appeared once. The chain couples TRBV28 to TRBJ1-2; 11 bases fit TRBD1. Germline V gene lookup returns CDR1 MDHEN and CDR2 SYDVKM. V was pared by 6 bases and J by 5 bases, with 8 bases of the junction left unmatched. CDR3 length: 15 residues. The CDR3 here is CASRASGTGGYGYTF. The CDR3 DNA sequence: TGTGCCAGCAGAGCTTCCGGGACAGGGGGGTATGGCTACACCTTC.

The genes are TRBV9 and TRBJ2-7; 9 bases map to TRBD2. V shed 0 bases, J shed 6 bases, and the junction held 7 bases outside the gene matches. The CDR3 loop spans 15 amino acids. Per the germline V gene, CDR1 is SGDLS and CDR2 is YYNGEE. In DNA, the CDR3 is TGTGCCAGCAGCGTAGAAGTAGCGGGAGCAGGCGAGCAGTACTTC. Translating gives CASSVEVAGAGEQYF.

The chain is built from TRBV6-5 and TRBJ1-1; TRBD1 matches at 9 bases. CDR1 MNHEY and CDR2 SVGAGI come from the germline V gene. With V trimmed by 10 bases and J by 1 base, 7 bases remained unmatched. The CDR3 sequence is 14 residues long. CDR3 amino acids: CAIQRQGENTEAFF. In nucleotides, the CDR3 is TGTGCCATACAACGACAGGGGGAGAACACTGAAGCTTTCTTT.

The CDR3 DNA is TGTGCCAGCAGCGTAGGGGACAGGGGGATCGGGGAGCTGTTTTTT. It codes for CASSVGDRGIGELFF. The chain links TRBV7-8 to TRBJ2-2; 11 bases are shared with TRBD1. V was clipped by 5 bases and J by 7 bases; unmatched bases: 6. The CDR3 is made up of 15 amino acids. Germline values: CDR1 SGHVS, CDR2 FQNEAQ.

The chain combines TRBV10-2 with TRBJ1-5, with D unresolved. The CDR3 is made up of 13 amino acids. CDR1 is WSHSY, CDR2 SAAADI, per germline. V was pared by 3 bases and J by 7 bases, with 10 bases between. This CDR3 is CASSDTGYQPQHF. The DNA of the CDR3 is TGCGCCAGCAGTGATACGGGGTACCAGCCCCAGCATTTT.

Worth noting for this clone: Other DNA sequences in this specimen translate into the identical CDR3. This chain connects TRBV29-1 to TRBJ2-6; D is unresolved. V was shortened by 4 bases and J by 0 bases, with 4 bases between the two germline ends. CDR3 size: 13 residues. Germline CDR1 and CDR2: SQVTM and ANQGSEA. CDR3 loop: CSVAGSGANVLTF. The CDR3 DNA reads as TGCAGCGTTGCGGGCTCTGGGGCCAACGTCCTGACTTTC.

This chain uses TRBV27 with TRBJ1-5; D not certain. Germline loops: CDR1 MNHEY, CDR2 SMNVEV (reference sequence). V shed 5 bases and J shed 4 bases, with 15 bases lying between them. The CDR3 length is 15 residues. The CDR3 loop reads CASSSGFRENQPQHF. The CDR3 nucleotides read TGTGCCAGCAGTAGCGGGTTCCGCGAGAATCAGCCCCAGCATTTT.

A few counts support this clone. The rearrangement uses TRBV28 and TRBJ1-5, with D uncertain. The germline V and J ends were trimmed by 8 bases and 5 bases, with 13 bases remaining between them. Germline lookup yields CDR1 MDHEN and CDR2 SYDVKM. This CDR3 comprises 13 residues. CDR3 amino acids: CASLSLLDQPQHF. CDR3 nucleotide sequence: TGTGCCAGCCTCTCCCTTCTCGATCAGCCCCAGCATTTT.

CDR3 region: CASSRGLAGGFSTDTQYF. CDR3 nucleotide sequence: TGTGCCAGTAGCAGAGGACTAGCGGGAGGGTTTAGCACAGATACGCAGTATTTT. The chain joins TRBV19 to TRBJ2-3; 15 positions match TRBD2. Germline V gene lookup returns CDR1 LNHDA and CDR2 SQIVND (reference sequence). With 6 bases clipped from V and 0 bases from J, the junction kept 7 bases outside the gene matches. The CDR3 runs to 18 residues.

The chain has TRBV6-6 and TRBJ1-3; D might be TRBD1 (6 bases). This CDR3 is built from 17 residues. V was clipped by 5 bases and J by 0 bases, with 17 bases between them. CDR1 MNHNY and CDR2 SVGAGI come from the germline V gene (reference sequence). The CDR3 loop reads CASSQNPGAPSGNTIYF. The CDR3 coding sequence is TGTGCCAGCAGTCAAAACCCAGGGGCGCCCTCTGGAAACACCATATATTTT.

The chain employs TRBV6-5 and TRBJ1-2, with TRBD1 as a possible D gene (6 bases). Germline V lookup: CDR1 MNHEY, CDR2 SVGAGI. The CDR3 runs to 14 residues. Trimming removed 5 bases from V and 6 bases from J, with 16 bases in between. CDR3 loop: CASSPSRGSHGYTF. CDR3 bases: TGTGCCAGCAGTCCTTCCAGGGGCTCTCATGGCTACACCTTC.

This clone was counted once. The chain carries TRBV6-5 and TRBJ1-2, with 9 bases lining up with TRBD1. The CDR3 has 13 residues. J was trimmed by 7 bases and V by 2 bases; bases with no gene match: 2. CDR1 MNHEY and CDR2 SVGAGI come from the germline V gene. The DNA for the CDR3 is TGTGCCAGCAGTTACGGGACAGGGCTTGGCTACACCTTC. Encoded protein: CASSYGTGLGYTF.

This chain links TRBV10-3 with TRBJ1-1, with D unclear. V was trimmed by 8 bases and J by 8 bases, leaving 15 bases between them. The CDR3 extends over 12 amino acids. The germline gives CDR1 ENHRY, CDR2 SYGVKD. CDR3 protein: CAIGFQSQEAFF. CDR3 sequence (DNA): TGTGCCATCGGTTTTCAGTCCCAAGAAGCTTTCTTT.

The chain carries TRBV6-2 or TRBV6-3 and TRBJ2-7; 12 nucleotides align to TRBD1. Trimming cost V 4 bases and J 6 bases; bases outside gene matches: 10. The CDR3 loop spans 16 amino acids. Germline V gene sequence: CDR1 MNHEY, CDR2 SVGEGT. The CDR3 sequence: CASSSTRDRGRREQYF. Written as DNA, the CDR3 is TGTGCCAGCAGTTCCACCCGGGACAGGGGGCGTCGCGAGCAGTACTTC.

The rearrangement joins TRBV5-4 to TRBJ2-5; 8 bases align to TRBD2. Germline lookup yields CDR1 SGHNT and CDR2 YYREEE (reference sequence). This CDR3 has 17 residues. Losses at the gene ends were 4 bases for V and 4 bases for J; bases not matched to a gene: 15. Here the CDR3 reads CASSPAGGGLVRETQYF. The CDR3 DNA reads TGTGCCAGCAGCCCCGCCGGGGGGGGCCTAGTTCGAGAGACCCAGTACTTC.

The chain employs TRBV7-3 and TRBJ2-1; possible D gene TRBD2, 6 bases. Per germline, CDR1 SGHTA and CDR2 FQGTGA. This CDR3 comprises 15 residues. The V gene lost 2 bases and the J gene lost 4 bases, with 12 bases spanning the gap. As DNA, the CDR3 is TGTGCCAGCAGCTTAGAAGCGGGTTATTACAATGAGCAGTTCTTC. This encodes CASSLEAGYYNEQFF.

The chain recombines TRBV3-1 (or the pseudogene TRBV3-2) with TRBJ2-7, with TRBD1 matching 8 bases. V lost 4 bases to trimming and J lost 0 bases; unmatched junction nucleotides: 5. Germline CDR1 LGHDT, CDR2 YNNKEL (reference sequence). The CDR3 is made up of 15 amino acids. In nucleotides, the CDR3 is TGTGCCAGCAGCCCGGGGACAGGTTACTCCTACGAGCAGTACTTC. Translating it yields CASSPGTGYSYEQYF.

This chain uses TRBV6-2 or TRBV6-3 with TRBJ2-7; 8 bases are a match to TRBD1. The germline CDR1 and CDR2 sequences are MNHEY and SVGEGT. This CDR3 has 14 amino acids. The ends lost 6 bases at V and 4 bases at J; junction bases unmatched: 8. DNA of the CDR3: TGTGCCAGCAGCACGGACAGGGAGAGATACGAGCAGTACTTC. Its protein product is CASSTDRERYEQYF.

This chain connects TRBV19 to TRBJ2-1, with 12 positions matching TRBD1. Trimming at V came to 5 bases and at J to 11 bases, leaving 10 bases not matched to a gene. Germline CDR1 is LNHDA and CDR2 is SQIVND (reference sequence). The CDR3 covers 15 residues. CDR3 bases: TGTGCCAGTAGTGTCGGGACAGGGGGCCGGGGGAAGCAGTTCTTC. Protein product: CASSVGTGGRGKQFF. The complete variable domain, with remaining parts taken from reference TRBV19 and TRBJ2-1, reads DGGITQSPKYLFRKEGQNVTLSCEQNLNHDAMYWYRQDPGQGLRLIYYSQIVNDFQKGDIAEGYSVSREKKESFPLTVTSAQKNPTAFYLCASSVGTGGRGKQFFGPGTRLTVL.

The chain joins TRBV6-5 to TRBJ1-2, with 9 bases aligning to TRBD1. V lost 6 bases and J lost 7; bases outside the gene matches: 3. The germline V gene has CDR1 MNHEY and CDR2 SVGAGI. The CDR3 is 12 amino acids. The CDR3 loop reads CASRQGASGYTF. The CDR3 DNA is TGTGCCAGCAGACAGGGGGCGAGTGGCTACACCTTC.

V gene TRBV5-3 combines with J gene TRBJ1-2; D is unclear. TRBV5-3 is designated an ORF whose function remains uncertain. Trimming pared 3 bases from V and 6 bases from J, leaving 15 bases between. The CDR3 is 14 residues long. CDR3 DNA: TGTGCCAGAAGCTGCCCTGGGAGGTGGCATGGCTACACCTTC. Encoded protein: CARSCPGRWHGYTF.